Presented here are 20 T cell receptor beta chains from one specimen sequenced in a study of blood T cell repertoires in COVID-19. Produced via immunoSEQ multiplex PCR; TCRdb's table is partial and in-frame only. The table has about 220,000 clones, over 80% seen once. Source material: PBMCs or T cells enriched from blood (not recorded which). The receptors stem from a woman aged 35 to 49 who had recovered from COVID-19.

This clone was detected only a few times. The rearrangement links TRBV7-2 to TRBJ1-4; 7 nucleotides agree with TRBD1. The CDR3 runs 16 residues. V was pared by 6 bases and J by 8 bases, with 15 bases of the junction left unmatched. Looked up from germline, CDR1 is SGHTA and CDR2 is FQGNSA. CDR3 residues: CASRSAQGGGREKLFF. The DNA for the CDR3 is TGTGCCAGCAGATCAGCCCAGGGGGGCGGAAGGGAAAAACTGTTTTTT.

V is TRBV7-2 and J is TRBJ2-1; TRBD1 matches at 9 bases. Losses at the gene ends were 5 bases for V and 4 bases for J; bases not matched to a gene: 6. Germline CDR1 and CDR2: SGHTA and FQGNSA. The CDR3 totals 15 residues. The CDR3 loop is CASSLTGGGYNEQFF. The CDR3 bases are TGTGCCAGCAGCCTGACAGGGGGTGGATACAATGAGCAGTTCTTC.

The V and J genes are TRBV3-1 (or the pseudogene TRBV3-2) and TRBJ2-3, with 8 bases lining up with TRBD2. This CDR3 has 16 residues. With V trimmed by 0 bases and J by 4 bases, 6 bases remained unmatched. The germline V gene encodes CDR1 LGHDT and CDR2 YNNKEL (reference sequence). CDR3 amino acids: CASSQDPGLAADTQYF. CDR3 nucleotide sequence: TGTGCCAGCAGCCAAGATCCCGGACTAGCCGCAGATACGCAGTATTTT.

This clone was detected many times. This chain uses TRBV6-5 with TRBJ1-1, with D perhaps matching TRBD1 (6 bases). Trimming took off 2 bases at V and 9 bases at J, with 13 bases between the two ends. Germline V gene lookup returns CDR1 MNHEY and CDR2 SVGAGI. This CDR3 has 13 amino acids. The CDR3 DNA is TGTGCCAGCAGTTACGGGGGCCAGGGGAAAGCTTTCTTT. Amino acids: CASSYGGQGKAFF.

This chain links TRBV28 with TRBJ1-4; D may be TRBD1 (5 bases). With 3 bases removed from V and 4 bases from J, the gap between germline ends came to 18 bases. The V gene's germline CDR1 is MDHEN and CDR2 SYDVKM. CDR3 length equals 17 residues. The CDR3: CASSLFSGRARNEKLFF. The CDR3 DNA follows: TGTGCCAGCAGTTTGTTCTCAGGGAGGGCCCGTAATGAAAAACTGTTTTTT.

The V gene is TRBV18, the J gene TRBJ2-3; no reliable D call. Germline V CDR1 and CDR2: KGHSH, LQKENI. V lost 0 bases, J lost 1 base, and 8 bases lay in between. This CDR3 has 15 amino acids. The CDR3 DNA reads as TGTGCCAGCTCACCACCGCTTGCGGGCACAGATACGCAGTATTTT. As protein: CASSPPLAGTDTQYF.

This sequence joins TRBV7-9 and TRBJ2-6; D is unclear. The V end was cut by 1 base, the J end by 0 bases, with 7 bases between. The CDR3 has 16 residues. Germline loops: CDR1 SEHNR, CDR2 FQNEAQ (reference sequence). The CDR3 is CASSLELSSGANVLTF. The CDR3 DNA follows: TGTGCCAGCAGCTTAGAGCTAAGCTCTGGGGCCAACGTCCTGACTTTC.

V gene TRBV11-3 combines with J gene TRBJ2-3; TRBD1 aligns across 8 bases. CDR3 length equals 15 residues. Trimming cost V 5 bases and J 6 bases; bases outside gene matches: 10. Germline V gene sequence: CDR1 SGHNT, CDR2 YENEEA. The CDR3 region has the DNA TGTGCCAGCAGCCCATCAGGGGGCGGGGTTGATACGCAGTATTTT. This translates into CASSPSGGGVDTQYF.

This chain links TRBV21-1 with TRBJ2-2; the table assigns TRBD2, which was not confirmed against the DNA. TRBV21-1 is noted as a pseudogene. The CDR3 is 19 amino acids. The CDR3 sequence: CASSKKGTSYSLSAGELFF. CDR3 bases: TGTGCCAGCAGCAAAAAGGGGACTAGTTATAGCCTATCCGCCGGGGAGCTGTTTTTT.

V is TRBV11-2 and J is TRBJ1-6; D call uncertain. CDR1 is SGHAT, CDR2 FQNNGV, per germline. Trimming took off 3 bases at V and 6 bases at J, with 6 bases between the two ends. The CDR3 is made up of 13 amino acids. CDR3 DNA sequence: TGTGCCAGCAGCTTCAGATTTAATTCACCCCTCCACTTT. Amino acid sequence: CASSFRFNSPLHF.

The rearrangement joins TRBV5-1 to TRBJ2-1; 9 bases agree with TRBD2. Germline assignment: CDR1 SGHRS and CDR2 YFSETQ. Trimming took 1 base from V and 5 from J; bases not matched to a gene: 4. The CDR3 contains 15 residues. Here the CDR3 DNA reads TGCGCCAGCAGCTTGCGGCTAGCGGGGCACAATGAGCAGTTCTTC. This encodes CASSLRLAGHNEQFF.

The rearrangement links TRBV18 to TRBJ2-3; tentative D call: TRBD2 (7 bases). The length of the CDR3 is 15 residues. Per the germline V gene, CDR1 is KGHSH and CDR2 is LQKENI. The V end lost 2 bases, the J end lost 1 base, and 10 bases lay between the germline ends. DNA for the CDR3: TGTGCCAGCTCACCAACGGGGGGCGGCACAGATACGCAGTATTTT. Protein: CASSPTGGGTDTQYF.

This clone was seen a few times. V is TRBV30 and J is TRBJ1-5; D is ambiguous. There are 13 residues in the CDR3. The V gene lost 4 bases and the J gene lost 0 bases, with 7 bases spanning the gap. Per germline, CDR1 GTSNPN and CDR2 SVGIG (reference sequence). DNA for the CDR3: TGTGCCTGGAACGCGGGTAGCAATCAGCCCCAGCATTTT. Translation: CAWNAGSNQPQHF.

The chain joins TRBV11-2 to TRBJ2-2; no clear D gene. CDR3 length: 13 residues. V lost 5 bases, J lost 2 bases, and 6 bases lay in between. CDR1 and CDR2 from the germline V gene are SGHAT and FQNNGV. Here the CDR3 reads CASSPTNTGELFF. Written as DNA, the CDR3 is TGTGCCAGCAGCCCAACAAACACCGGGGAGCTGTTTTTT. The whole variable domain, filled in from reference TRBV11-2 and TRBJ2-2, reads EAGVAQSPRYKIIEKRQSVAFWCNPISGHATLYWYQQILGQGPKLLIQFQNNGVVDDSQLPKDRFSAERLKGVDSTLKIQPAKLEDSAVYLCASSPTNTGELFFGEGSRLTVL.

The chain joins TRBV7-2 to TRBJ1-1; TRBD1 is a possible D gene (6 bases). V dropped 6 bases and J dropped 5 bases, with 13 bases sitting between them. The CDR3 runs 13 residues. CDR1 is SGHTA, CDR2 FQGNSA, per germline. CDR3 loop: CASRFRGYTEAFF. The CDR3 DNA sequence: TGTGCCAGCAGATTTAGGGGGTATACTGAAGCTTTCTTT. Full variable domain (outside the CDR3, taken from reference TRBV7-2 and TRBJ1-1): GAGVSQSPSNKVTEKGKDVELRCDPISGHTALYWYRQSLGQGLEFLIYFQGNSAPDKSGLPSDRFSAERTGGSVSTLTIQRTQQEDSAVYLCASRFRGYTEAFFGQGTRLTVV.

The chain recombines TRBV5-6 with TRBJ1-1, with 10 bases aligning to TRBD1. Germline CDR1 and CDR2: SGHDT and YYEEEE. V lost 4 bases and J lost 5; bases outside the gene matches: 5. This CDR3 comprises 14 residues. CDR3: CASSRQGAGTEAFF. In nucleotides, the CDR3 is TGTGCCAGCAGCAGACAGGGGGCCGGTACTGAAGCTTTCTTT.

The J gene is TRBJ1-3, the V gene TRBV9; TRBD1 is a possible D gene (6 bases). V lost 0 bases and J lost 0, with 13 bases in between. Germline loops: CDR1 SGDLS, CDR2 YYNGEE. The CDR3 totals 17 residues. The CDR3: CASSVASQGISGNTIYF. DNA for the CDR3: TGTGCCAGCAGCGTAGCTTCTCAGGGGATCTCTGGAAACACCATATATTTT.

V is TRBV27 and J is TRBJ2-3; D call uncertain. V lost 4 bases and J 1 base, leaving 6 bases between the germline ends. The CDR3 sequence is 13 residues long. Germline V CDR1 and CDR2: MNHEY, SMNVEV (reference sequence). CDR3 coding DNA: TGTGCCAGCAGTTCGAGCGGCACAGATACGCAGTATTTT. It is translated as CASSSSGTDTQYF.

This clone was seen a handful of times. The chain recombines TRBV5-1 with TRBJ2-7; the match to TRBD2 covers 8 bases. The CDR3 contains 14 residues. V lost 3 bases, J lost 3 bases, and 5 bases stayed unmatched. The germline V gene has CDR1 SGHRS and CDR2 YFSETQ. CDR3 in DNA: TGCGCCAGCAGCTCGACTACTAGCGGCTACGAGCAGTACTTC. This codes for CASSSTTSGYEQYF.

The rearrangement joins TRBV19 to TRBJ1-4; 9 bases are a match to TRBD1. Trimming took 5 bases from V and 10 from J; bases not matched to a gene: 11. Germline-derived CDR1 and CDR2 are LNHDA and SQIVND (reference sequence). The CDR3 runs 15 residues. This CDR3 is CASSANTGGRGKLFF. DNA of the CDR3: TGTGCCAGTAGTGCCAATACAGGGGGCCGCGGAAAACTGTTTTTT.